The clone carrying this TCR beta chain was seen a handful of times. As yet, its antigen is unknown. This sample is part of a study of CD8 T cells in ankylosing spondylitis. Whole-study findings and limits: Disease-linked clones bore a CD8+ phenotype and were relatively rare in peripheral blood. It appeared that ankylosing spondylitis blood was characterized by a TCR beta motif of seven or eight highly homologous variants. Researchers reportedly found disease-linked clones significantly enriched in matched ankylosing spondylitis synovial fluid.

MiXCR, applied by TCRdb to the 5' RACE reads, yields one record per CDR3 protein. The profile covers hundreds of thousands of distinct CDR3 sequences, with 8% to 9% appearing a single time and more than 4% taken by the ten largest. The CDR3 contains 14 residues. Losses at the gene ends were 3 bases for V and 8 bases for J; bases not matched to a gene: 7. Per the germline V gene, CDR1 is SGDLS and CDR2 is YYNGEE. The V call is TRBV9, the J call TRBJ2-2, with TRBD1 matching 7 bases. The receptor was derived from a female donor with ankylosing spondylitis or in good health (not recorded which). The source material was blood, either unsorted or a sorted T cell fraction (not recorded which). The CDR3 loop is CASSGRQGQGELFF. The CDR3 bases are TGTGCCAGCAGCGGCCGACAGGGCCAGGGGGAGCTGTTTTTT.